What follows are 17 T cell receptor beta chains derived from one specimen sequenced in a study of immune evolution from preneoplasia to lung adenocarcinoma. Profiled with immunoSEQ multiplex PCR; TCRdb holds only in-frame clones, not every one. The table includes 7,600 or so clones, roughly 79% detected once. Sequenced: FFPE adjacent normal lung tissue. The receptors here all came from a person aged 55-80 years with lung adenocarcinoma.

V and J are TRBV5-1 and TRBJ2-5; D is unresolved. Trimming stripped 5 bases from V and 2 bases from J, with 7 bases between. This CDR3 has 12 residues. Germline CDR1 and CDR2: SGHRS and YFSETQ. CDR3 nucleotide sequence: TGCGCCAGCAGGTCTGGGCAAGAGACCCAGTACTTC. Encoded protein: CASRSGQETQYF.

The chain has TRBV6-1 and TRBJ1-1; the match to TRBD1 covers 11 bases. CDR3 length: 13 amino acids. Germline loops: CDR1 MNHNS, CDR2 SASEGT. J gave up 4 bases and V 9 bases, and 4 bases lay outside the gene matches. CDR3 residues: CASLGTGGTEAFF. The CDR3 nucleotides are TGTGCCAGTCTCGGGACAGGGGGCACTGAAGCTTTCTTT.

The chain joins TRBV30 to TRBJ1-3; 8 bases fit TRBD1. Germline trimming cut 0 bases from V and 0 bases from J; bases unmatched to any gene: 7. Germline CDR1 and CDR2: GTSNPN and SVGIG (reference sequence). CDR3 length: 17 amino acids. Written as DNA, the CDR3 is TGTGCCTGGAGTGTGACTTGGACAGGGTACTCTGGAAACACCATATATTTT. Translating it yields CAWSVTWTGYSGNTIYF.

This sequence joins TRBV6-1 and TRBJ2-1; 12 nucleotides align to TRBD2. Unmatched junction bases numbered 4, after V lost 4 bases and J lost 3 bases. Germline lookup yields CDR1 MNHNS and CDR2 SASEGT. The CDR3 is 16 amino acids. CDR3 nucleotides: TGTGCCAGCAGTGCTGGACTAGCGGGGATCTACAATGAGCAGTTCTTC. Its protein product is CASSAGLAGIYNEQFF.

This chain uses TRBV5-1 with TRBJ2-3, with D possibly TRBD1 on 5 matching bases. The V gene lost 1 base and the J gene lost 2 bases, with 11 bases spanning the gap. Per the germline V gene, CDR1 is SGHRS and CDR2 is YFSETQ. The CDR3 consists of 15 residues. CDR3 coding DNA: TGCGCCAGCAGCTTGTTAGGGGTGTCCACAGATACGCAGTATTTT. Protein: CASSLLGVSTDTQYF.

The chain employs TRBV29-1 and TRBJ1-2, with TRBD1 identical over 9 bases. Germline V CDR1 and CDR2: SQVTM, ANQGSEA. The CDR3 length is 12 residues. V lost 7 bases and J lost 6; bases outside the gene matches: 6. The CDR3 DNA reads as TGCAGCGGCCGACAGGGGGGAGATGGCTACACCTTC. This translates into CSGRQGGDGYTF.

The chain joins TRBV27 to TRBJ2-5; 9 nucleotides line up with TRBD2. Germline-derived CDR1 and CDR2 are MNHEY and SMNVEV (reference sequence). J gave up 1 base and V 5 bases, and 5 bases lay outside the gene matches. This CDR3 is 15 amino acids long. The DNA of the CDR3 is TGTGCCAGCAGTCTCGGTAGCGGGAGCCAAGAGACCCAGTACTTC. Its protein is CASSLGSGSQETQYF.

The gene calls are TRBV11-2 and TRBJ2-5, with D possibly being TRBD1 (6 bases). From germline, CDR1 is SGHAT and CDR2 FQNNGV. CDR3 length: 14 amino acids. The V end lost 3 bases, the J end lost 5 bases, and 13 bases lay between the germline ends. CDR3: CASSFDRFSETQYF. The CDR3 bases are TGTGCCAGCAGCTTTGACAGGTTCAGCGAGACCCAGTACTTC.

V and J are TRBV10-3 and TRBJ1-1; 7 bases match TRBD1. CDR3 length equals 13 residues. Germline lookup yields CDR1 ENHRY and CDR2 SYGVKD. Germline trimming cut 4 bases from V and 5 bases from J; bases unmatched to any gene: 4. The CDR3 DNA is TGTGCCATCAGTGTACAGGGGAGTACTGAAGCTTTCTTT. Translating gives CAISVQGSTEAFF.

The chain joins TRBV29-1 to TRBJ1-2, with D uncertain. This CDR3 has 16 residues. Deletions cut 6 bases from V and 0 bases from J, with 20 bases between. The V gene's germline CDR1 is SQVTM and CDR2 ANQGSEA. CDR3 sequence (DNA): TGCAGCGTATATGGGGTCTCCGAGCTCACTAACTATGGCTACACCTTC. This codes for CSVYGVSELTNYGYTF.

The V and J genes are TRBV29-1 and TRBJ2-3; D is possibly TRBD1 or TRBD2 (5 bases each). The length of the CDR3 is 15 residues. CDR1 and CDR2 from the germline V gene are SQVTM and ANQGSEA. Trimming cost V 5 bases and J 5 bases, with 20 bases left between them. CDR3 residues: CSVLGGDLSGDTQYF. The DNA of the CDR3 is TGCAGCGTTCTGGGTGGGGACCTTAGTGGAGATACGCAGTATTTT.

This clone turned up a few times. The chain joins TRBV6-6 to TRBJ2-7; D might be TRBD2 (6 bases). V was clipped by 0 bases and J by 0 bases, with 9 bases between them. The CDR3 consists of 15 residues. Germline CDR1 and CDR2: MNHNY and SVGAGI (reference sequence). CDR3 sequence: CASSYSSGSSYEQYF. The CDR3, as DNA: TGTGCCAGCAGTTACTCAAGCGGGTCCTCCTACGAGCAGTACTTC.

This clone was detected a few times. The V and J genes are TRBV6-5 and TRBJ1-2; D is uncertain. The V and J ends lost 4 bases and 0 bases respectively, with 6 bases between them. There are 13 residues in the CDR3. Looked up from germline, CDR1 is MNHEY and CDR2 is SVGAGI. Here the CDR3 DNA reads TGTGCCAGCAGTTTTCGTACTAACTATGGCTACACCTTC. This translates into CASSFRTNYGYTF.

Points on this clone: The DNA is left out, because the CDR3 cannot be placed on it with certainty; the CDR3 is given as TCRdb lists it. The CDR3 spells CASSSGQAQETQYF. V gene TRBV28 combines with J gene TRBJ2-5. The CDR3 is 14 amino acids long, termini counted. The germline CDR1 and CDR2 sequences are MDHEN and SYDVKM.

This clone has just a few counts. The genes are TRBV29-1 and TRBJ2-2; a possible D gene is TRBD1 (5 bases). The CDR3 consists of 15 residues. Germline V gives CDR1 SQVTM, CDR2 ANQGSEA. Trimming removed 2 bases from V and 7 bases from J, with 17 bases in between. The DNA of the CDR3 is TGCAGCGTTGAAATCCCGGGCCAGGGTGGCGGGGAGCTGTTTTTT. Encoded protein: CSVEIPGQGGGELFF.

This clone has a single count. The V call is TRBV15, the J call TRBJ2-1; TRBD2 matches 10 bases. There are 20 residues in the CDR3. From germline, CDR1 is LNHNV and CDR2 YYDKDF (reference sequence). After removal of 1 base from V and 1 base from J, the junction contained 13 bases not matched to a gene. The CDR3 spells CATSRARFVGAGGSYNEQFF. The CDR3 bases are TGTGCCACCAGCAGAGCCCGGTTCGTGGGAGCGGGGGGGTCCTACAATGAGCAGTTCTTC.

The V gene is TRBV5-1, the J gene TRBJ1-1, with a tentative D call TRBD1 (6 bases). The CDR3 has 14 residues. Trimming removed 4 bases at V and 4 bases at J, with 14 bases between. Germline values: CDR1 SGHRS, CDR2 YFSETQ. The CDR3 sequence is CASSPRDTSTEAFF. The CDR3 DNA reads TGCGCCAGCAGCCCTCGGGACACAAGCACTGAAGCTTTCTTT.